This T cell receptor (beta chain) derives from a study of vaccination effects on CD4 cells after COVID-19 (dated by TCRdb to the early 2020s). Background for the entire study: Participants received two doses of either the BNT162b2 or the mRNA-1273 mRNA SARS-CoV-2 vaccine. Altogether, about 10 COVID-19 convalescent patients and several SARS-CoV-2-naive healthy vaccine recipients made up the full study. The Oncomine TCR Beta short-read assay on an Illumina iSeq 100 was used to sequence cultures from other donors in the study. The study compared SARS-CoV-2 spike-specific CD4+ TCR repertoires before and after mRNA vaccination in COVID-19 convalescent patients and infection-naive vaccine recipients. General study outcomes and caveats: Clones induced by infection and clones induced by vaccination both contracted markedly at late timepoints after vaccination, which fits with T cell responses waning over time. Among healthy vaccine recipients, nearly all vaccine-induced clones were SARS-CoV-2 mono-reactive, and only 1 of 255 was cross-reactive with common cold coronaviruses. The study was limited by a small number of convalescent patients and lacked early post-infection timepoints.

The method behind the library was the immunoSEQ multiplex PCR assay. DNA from the cultured, isolated CD4+ T cells was subjected to TCR beta CDR3 sequencing. From the authors' description of their analysis: Non-productive TCR sequences were discarded, and reads were trimmed to the CDR3 region, with only CDR3s of 7 or more amino acids retained. The MANAFEST web app was used to identify antigen-specific clonotypes by comparing expansion in peptide wells with expansion in reference cultures. To count as positive, a clone had to show expansion at FDR<0.05 compared with the reference and with all other wells, an odds ratio above 5, and a frequency above 0.1% in two replicate wells. A clonotype was defined as cross-reactive if the clonotype was significantly expanded both in SARS-CoV-2 spike wells and in at least one common cold coronavirus spike condition. CDR3 similarity was assessed by Levenshtein distance with the stringdist R package, and unrooted trees were built with ape in R 3.6.1. Entries here come from immuneACCESS through TCRdb and include only in-frame sequences with V and J called. Some clones fail to appear in such tables; in the studies checked, an unresolved V gene covers under half of the shortfall, and the cause of the remainder is unknown. D and trimming come from the DNA, and the V and J calls and clone size come from that table. The sample contains about 20,000 clones, roughly 72% of them found a single time. The ten largest make up approximately 9.1% of the sample.

In the ViraFEST assay, PBMC were stimulated with viral peptide pools, and antigen-specific CD4+ T cell clonotypes were then identified by expansion using TCR sequencing. After 10 to 11 days of culture, CD4+ T cells were isolated with the EasySep CD4+ T cell isolation kit. Negative nucleocapsid antibody results before and after vaccination confirmed that the healthy vaccine recipients had no prior SARS-CoV-2 infection. Approximately 2 million PBMC per well were cultured in IMDM with roughly 5% human AB serum, 10 IU/ml IL-2 and gentamicin, plus 10 ug/ml peptides. On days 3 and 7, half of the culture medium was replaced with fresh IL-2-containing medium. Unless noted otherwise, every peptide stimulation condition was grown in triplicate wells. Using Ficoll-Paque Plus gradient centrifugation, PBMC were separated from whole blood and then either used fresh or cryopreserved at -140C. The overlapping peptide pools covered the spike proteins of SARS-CoV-2 as well as those of the common cold coronaviruses HCoV-NL63, HCoV-OC43 and HCoV-229E. Genomic DNA was extracted from cultured CD4+ T cells with the QIAamp micro DNA kit.

Cut back by 0 bases and 2 bases, the V and J ends lie 13 bases apart. Including the terminal cysteine and phenylalanine, the CDR3 comprises 16 residues. CDR3 DNA only is kept here, 48 bases in frame from base 1. The germline V gene (reference sequence) provides CDR1 LGHDT and CDR2 YNNKEL. Regarding this clone: Its antigen remains undetermined. The record has no base qualities; no much larger clone is one base away.

This chain joins TRBV3-1 (or the pseudogene TRBV3-2) to TRBJ1-2; no D gene can be assigned with confidence. The sample consisted of CD4+ T cells from PBMCs cultured with HCoV-NL63 spike peptides, taken before COVID-19 vaccination. The cell subset or site label, as the study defines it: HCoV-NL63 spike overlapping peptide pool stimulation. The receptor was isolated from a human donor who received a COVID-19 vaccine. The nucleotides read TGTGCCAGCAGCCAAGATTTAGTTGTCAGAAACTATGGCTACACCTTC. Its translation is CASSQDLVVRNYGYTF.